What follows is one T cell receptor (beta chain) and its context. Its target is unknown. V was clipped by 0 bases and J by 2 bases, with 12 bases between them. Looked up from germline, CDR1 is MNHNS and CDR2 is SASEGT. There are 16 residues in the CDR3. Sequencing was performed with immunoSEQ multiplex PCR; in TCRdb, only in-frame clones are kept and a portion is missing. Here the sample spans 200,000 to 250,000 clones, 80% to 85% being singletons. This sample was included in a study of cytomegalovirus exposure and HLA in healthy donors. Across the whole study: The 95 to 150 validation repertoires used the same platform as the roughly 670 first-cohort repertoires, a later analysis reported.

Notes on the study in general: A few chains linked to CMV were shown in vitro to be specific for CMV antigens. Within the 120 or so validation repertoires, first-cohort TCR clusters tended to co-occur, according to a later analysis. There were 150 or so TCR beta chains listed as cytomegalovirus-associated.

The gene calls are TRBV6-1 and TRBJ2-3; D unresolved. The receptor comes from a woman aged 30 to 39 in good health and CMV-seropositive. Source material: PBMCs. This CDR3 is CASSEAQGFNTDTQYF. The CDR3, as DNA: TGTGCCAGCAGTGAAGCGCAAGGGTTCAACACAGATACGCAGTATTTT.